The entry that follows covers one TCR beta chain sequence. Its antigen specificity is not known. It has no much larger one-base neighbor in the sample; base qualities were not kept. This sample was taken from a study of OX40 agonist ivuxolimab in advanced cancers. About the study as a whole: Ivuxolimab was an agonistic, fully human IgG2 monoclonal antibody directed against OX40 (CD134), a costimulatory receptor. Intravenous ivuxolimab was administered to patients every 2 weeks at six dose levels: 0.01, 0.1, 0.3, 1.5, 3 and 10 mg/kg. Of the 50 to 55 patients in dose escalation, about 20 had hepatocellular carcinoma, approximately 15 had melanoma, 9 had renal cell carcinoma and 9 had head and neck cancer. In the dose-escalation cohort, 75% to 90% of patients were male, and the mean age was approximately 60 years with a range of roughly 23 to 79. Patients were allowed to have had prior anti-PD-1, anti-PD-L1 or anti-CTLA-4 therapy, and around 41% of the dose-escalation patients had previously received checkpoint inhibitors. Partial responses occurred in three dose-escalation patients, of whom one had hepatocellular carcinoma and two had cutaneous melanoma. Peripheral TCRbeta sequencing was intended to test whether TCR sequence diversity was altered and clonal T-cell expansion was caused by ivuxolimab. The paper describes the monotherapy dose-escalation part (N of about 52 patients) of the phase I trial of ivuxolimab. The paper's findings and limits, for the study overall: In partial responders in the 0.1-3.0 mg/kg groups, normalized peripheral clonal expansion was found to be among the lowest, especially among CD8+ T cells. The antigen specificity of the peripheral T cells that underwent clonal expansion was not determined. At doses of 0.1 to 3.0 mg/kg, clonal expansion of both CD4+ and CD8+ blood T cells was observed from baseline to week 6. After ivuxolimab, CD8+ T cells had more expanded clones than CD4+ T cells on average. Low levels of normalized T-cell clonal expansion were also seen in some patients who did not respond.

Genomic DNA was extracted from sorted cells for sequencing of the TCRbeta CDR3 region. TCRbeta CDR3 regions were sequenced using the immunoSEQ Assay. TCRdb re-hosts the immuneACCESS table, in-frame sequences only. Its copies lack some clones; in the studies checked, an unresolved V gene accounts for under half of them, and the cause for the rest is not known. This sample holds 25,000 to 30,000 clones; approximately 85% were observed only once. In total, the top ten clones hold about a fifth of the sample. Patients with a history of autoimmune disease or receiving systemic immunosuppression were excluded from the trial. Peripheral blood for TCR sequencing was collected from all dose cohorts at baseline, on cycle 4 day 1, and on cycle 7 day 1. Samples came from an open-label, multicenter, first-in-human phase I dose-escalation trial of ivuxolimab. Adults with locally advanced or metastatic head and neck squamous cell, hepatocellular, melanoma or renal cell carcinoma were enrolled in the trial. Before TCR sequencing, CD4+ T cells and CD8+ T cells were sorted from peripheral blood as separate populations.

The germline V gene sets CDR1 to SGHTA and CDR2 to FQGNSA. V is pared back by 3 bases and J by 0 bases, with 9 bases lying between the germline termini. The cysteine opens and the phenylalanine closes a CDR3 of 15 amino acids. CDR3 DNA only is kept here, 45 bases in frame from base 1. Material: CD4+ or CD8+ T cells sorted from blood, obtained in a trial of the OX40 agonist ivuxolimab. The chain is assembled from TRBV7-2 and TRBJ1-5; TRBD1 is a weak D gene call, 6 bases matching. This TCR was sampled from an adult with an advanced solid tumor such as melanoma, head and neck, liver or kidney cancer. The nucleotide sequence is TGTGCCAGCAGCTTGACAGGAGCTAGCAATCAGCCCCAGCATTTT. Its protein product is CASSLTGASNQPQHF.